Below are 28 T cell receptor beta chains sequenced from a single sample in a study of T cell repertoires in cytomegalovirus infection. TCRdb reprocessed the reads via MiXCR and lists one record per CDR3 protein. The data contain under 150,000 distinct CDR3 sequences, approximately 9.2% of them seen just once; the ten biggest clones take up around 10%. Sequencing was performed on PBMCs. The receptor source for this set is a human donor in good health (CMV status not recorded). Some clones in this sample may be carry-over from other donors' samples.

CDR3 sequence (DNA): TGTGCCAGCAGCCAAGATTCCGGACAGGTTCGATCACCCCTCCACTTT. This translates into CASSQDSGQVRSPLHF. The chain has TRBV3-1 and TRBJ1-6; 7 nucleotides line up with TRBD1. The length of the CDR3 is 16 residues. In germline, CDR1 is LGHDT, CDR2 YNNKEL (reference sequence). The V segment lost 0 bases and the J segment 10 bases; nucleotides outside the gene matches: 9. Using reference TRBV3-1 and TRBJ1-6 for the parts outside the CDR3, the full variable domain is DTAVSQTPKYLVTQMGNDKSIKCEQNLGHDTMYWYKQDSKKFLKIMFSYNNKELIINETVPNRFSPKSPDKAHLNLHINSLELGDSAVYFCASSQDSGQVRSPLHFGNGTRLTVT.

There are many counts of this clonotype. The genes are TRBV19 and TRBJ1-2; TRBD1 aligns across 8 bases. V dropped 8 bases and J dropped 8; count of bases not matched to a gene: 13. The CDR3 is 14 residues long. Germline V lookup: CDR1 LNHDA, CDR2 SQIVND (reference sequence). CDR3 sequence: CASSAPGGTSGYTF. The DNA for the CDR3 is TGTGCCAGTTCCGCCCCAGGGGGCACATCCGGCTACACCTTC.

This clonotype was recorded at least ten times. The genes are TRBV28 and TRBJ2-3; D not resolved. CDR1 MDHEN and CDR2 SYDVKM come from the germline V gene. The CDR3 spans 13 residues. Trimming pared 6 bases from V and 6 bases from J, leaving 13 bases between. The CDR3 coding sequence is TGTGCCAGCAGCAAGAGGATATTTGATACGCAGTATTTT. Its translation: CASSKRIFDTQYF. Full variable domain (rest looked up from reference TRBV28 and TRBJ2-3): DVKVTQSSRYLVKRTGEKVFLECVQDMDHENMFWYRQDPGLGLRLIYFSYDVKMKEKGDIPEGYSVSREKKERFSLILESASTNQTSMYLCASSKRIFDTQYFGPGTRLTVL.

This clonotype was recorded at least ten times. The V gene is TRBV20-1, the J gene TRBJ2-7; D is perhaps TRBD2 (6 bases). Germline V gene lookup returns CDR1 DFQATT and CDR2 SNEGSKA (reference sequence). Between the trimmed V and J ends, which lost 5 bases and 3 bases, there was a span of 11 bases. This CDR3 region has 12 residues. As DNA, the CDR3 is TGCAGTGCTTTAGCGGTACTCTACGAGCAGTACTTC. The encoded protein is CSALAVLYEQYF.

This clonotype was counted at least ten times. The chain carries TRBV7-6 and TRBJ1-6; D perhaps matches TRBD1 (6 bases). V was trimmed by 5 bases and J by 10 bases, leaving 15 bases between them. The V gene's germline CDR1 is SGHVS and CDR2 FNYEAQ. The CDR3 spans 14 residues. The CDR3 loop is CASSPLEGGSPLHF. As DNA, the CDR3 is TGTGCCAGCAGCCCCCTCGAGGGGGGCTCACCCCTCCACTTT.

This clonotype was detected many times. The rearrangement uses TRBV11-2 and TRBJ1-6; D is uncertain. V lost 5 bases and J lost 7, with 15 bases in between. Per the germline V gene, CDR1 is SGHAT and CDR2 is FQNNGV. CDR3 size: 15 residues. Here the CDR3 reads CASSGGMLGNSPLHF. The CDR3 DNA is TGTGCCAGCAGCGGAGGGATGTTGGGGAATTCACCCCTCCACTTT.

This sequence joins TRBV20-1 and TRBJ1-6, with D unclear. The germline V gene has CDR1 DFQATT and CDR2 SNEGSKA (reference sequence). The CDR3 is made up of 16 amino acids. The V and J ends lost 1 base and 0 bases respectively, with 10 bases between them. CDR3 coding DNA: TGCAGTGCTAGAGTCAGTCTGAGCTCCTATAATTCACCCCTCCACTTT. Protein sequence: CSARVSLSSYNSPLHF.

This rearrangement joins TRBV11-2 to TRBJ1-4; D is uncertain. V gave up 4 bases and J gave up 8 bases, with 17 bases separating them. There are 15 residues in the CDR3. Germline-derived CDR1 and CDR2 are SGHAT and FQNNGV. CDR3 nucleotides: TGTGCCAGCAGCTCGTCGGCCTCTCTGGGGGAAAAACTGTTTTTT. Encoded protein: CASSSSASLGEKLFF.

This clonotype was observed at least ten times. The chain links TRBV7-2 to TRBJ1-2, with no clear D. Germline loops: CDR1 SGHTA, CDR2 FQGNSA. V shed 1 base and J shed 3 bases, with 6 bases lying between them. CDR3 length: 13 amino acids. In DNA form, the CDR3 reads TGTGCCAGCAGCTTAGGGAGGCACTATGGCTACACCTTC. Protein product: CASSLGRHYGYTF.

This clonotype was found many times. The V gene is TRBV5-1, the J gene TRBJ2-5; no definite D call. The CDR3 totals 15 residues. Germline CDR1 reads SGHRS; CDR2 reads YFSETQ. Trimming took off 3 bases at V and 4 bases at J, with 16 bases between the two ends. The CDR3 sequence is CASSYAAPTGETQYF. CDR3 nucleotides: TGCGCCAGCAGCTACGCCGCTCCCACGGGAGAGACCCAGTACTTC.

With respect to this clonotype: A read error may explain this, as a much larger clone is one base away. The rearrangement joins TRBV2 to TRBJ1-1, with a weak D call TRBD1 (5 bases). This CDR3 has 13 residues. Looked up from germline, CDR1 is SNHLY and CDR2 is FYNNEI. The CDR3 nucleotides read TGTGCCAGCACTGGAGGGGTACCCACTGAAGCTTACTTT. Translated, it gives CASTGGVPTEAYF.

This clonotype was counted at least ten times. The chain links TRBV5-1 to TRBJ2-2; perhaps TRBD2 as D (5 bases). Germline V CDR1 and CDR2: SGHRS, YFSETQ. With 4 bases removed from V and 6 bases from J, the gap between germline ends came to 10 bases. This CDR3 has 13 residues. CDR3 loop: CASSIASSGELFF. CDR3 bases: TGCGCCAGCAGCATCGCTAGCTCCGGGGAGCTGTTTTTT.

CDR3 nucleotide sequence: TGTGCCAGCAGCGTAGAAGGGTGGGACAATCAGCCCCAGCATTTT. Its translation: CASSVEGWDNQPQHF. J is TRBJ1-5 and V is TRBV9, with D unresolved. CDR3 length: 15 amino acids. V lost 0 bases and J 3 bases, leaving 10 bases between the germline ends. Germline V gene data show CDR1 as SGDLS and CDR2 as YYNGEE.

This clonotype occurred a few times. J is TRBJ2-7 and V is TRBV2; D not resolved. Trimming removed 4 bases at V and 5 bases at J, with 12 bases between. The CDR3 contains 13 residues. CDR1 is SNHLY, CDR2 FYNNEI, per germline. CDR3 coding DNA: TGTGCCAGCAGTGTTGGAGCCCCCAACGAGCAGTACTTC. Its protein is CASSVGAPNEQYF.

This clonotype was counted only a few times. The DNA of the CDR3 is TGTGCCAGCAGTGGGAACAGGGCCAATCAGCCCCAGCATTTT. This translates into CASSGNRANQPQHF. The chain has TRBV25-1 and TRBJ1-5; weak D call: TRBD1 (6 bases). Trimming stripped 4 bases from V and 3 bases from J, with 10 bases between. CDR3 length: 14 residues. Germline CDR1 reads MGHDK; CDR2 reads SYGVNS.

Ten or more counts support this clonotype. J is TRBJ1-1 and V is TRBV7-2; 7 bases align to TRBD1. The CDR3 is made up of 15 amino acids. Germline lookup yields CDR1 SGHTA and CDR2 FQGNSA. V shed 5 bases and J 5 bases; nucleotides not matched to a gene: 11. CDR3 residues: CASSRDSSRGTEAFF. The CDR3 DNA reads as TGTGCCAGCAGCCGGGACAGCTCCCGAGGTACTGAAGCTTTCTTT.

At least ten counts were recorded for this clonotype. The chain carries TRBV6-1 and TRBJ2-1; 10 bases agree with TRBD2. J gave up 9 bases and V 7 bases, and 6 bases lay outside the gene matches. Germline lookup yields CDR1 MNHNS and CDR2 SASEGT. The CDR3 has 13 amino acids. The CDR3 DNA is TGTGCCAGCAAGGGACTAGCGTATGGTGAGCAGTTCTTC. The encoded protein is CASKGLAYGEQFF.

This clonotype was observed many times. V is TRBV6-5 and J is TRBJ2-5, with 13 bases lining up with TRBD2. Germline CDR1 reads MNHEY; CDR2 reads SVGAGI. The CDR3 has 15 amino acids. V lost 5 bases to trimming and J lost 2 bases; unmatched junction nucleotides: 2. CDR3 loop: CASSMGLAGQETQYF. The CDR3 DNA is TGTGCCAGCAGTATGGGACTAGCGGGGCAAGAGACCCAGTACTTC.

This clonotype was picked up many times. The DNA of the CDR3 is TGTGCCACTTCAGGGGGTGTTGATTCACCCCTCCACTTT. Residues: CATSGGVDSPLHF. The rearrangement joins TRBV7-2 to TRBJ1-6, with TRBD1 identical over 7 bases. V lost 10 bases to trimming and J lost 8 bases; unmatched junction nucleotides: 8. Germline V gene lookup returns CDR1 SGHTA and CDR2 FQGNSA. The CDR3 is 13 residues long.

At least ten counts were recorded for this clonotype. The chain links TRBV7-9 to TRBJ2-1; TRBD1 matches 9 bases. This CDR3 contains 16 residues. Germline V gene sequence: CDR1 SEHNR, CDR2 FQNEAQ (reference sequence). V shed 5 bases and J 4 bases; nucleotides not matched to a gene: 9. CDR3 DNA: TGTGCCAGCAGCCGTTTGGGACAGGGAGAGTACAATGAGCAGTTCTTC. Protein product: CASSRLGQGEYNEQFF.

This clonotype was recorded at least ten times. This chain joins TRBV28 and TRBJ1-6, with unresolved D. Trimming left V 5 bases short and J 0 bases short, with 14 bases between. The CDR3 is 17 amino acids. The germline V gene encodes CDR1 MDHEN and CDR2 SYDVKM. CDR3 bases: TGTGCCAGCAGTGGAACGACGGCGAGCTCCTATAATTCACCCCTCCACTTT. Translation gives CASSGTTASSYNSPLHF.

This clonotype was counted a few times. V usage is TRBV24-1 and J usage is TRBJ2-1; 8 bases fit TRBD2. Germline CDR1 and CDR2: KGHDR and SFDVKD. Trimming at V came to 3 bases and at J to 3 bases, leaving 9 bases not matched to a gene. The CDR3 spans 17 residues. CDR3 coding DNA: TGTGCCACCAGTGATCCCCAAAGCGGGGGCTTCTACAATGAGCAGTTCTTC. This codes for CATSDPQSGGFYNEQFF.

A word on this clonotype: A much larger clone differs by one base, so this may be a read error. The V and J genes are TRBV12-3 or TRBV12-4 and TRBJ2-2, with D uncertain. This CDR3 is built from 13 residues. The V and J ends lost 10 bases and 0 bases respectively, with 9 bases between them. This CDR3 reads CANRSTNTGELFF. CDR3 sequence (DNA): TGTGCCAACAGATCCACGAACACCGGGGAGCTGTTTTTT.

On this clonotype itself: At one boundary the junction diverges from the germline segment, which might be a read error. The chain's CDR3 is CGARDPRTQNEKLFF. As DNA, the CDR3 is TGCGGTGCTAGGGACCCTCGGACACAGAATGAAAAACTGTTTTTT. J is TRBJ1-4 and V is TRBV20-1; the D gene is possibly TRBD1 (5 bases). From germline, CDR1 is DFQATT and CDR2 SNEGSKA (reference sequence). This CDR3 is 15 amino acids long.

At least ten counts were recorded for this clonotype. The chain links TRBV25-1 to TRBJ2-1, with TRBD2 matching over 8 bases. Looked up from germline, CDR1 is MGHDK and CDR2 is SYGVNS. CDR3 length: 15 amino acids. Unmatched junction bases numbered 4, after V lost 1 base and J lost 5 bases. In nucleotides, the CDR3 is TGTGCCAGCAGTGAATTGACTAGCGTTAACAATGAGCAGTTCTTC. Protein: CASSELTSVNNEQFF.

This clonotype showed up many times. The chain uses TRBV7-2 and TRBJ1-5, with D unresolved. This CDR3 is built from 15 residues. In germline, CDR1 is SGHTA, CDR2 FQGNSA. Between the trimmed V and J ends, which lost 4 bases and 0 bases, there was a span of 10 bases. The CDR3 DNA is TGTGCCAGCAGCTCAACACCGGATAGCAATCAGCCCCAGCATTTT. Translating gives CASSSTPDSNQPQHF. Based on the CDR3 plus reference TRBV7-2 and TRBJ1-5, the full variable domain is GAGVSQSPSNKVTEKGKDVELRCDPISGHTALYWYRQSLGQGLEFLIYFQGNSAPDKSGLPSDRFSAERTGGSVSTLTIQRTQQEDSAVYLCASSSTPDSNQPQHFGDGTRLSIL.

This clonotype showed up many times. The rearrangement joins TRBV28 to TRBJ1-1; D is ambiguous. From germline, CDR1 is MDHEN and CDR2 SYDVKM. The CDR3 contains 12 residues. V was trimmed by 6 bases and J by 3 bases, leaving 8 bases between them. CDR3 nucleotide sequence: TGTGCCAGCAGCCCCTCGGACACTGAAGCTTTCTTT. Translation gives CASSPSDTEAFF.

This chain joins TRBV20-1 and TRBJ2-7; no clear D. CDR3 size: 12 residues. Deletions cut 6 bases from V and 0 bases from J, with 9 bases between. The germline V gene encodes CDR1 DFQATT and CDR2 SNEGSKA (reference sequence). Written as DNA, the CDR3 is TGCAGTGCGGGCAGGAGCTCCTACGAGCAGTACTTC. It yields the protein CSAGRSSYEQYF.